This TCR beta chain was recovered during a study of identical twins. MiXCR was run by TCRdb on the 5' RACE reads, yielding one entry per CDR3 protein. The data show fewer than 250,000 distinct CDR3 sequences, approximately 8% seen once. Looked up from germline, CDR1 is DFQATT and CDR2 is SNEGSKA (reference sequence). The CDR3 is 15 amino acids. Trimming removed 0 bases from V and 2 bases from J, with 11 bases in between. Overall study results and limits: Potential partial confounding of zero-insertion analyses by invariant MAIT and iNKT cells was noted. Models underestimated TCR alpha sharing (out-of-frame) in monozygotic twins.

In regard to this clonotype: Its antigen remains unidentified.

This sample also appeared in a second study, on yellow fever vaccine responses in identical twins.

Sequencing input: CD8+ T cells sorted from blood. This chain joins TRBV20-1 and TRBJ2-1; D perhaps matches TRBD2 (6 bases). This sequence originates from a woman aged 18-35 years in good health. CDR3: CSARDYSGPYNEQFF. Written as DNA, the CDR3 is TGCAGTGCTAGAGATTATAGCGGACCCTACAATGAGCAGTTCTTC.